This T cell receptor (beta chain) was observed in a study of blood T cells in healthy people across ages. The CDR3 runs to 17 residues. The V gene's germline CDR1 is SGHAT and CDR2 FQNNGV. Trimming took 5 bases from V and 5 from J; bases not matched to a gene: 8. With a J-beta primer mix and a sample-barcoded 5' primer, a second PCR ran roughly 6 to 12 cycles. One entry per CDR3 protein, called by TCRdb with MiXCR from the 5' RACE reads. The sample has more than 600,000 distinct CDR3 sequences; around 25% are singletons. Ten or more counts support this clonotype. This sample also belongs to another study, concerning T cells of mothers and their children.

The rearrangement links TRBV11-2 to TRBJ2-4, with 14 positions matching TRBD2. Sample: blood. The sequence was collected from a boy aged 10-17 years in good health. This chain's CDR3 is CASSQGMGLAGENIQYF. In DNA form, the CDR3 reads TGTGCCAGCAGCCAAGGAATGGGACTAGCGGGGGAAAACATTCAGTACTTC.